The following is a TCR beta chain sequence with its context. Source study methods: The assay estimated nucleated cells by amplifying reference gene primers. Clones were sequenced by immunoSEQ multiplex PCR, and TCRdb holds only the in-frame ones, with some missing. V, J and clone size derive from that table, while D and trimming were established from the DNA sequence. The data hold approximately 140,000 clones, with about 83% observed a single time. The data were obtained in a study of blood T cell repertoires in COVID-19. With 5 bases removed from V and 7 bases from J, the gap between germline ends came to 6 bases. Germline lookup yields CDR1 MDHEN and CDR2 SYDVKM. The CDR3 contains 11 residues.

This clonotype was obtained from a man aged 25 to 40 with COVID-19, enrolled during active disease. Sequencing was carried out using peripheral blood. The V and J genes are TRBV28 and TRBJ1-5; D not resolved. The CDR3 loop reads CASSQAQPQHF. CDR3 in DNA: TGTGCCAGCAGTCAGGCACAGCCCCAGCATTTT.